This TCR beta chain was sequenced for a study of response to subunit inactivated influenza vaccine. TCRdb reprocessed the RT-PCR reads with MiXCR, giving one entry per CDR3 protein. The data show a few hundred thousand distinct CDR3 sequences, approximately 7.3% seen once. This CDR3 comprises 14 residues. CDR1 is LGHNA and CDR2 is YSLEER in the germline V gene. Trimming removed 1 base from V and 3 bases from J, with 10 bases in between. Findings and limits, study-wide: The authors suggested that few new T cells are recruited per seasonal influenza vaccination.

About this clonotype itself: Its antigen is unknown.

The TCR comes from a man aged 50 to 69 who received an inactivated influenza vaccine. The material was PBMCs from blood, obtained less than 30 months after vaccination. The rearrangement joins TRBV4-3 to TRBJ2-7; D may be TRBD1 (6 bases). CDR3 nucleotides: TGCGCCAGCAGCCAAGGGGTCAGGGGCTACGAGCAGTACTTC. Translated, it gives CASSQGVRGYEQYF.